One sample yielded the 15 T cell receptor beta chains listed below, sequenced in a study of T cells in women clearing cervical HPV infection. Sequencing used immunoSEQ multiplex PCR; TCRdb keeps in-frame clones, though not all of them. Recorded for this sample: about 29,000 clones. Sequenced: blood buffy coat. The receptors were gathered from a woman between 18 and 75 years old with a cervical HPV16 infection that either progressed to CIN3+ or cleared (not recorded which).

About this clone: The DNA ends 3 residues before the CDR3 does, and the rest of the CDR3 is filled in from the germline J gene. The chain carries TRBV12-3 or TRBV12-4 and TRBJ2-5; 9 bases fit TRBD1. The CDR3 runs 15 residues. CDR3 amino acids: CASSVDGTGSDTQYF. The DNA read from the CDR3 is TGTGCCAGCAGCGTCGACGGGACAGGGAGCGATACC.

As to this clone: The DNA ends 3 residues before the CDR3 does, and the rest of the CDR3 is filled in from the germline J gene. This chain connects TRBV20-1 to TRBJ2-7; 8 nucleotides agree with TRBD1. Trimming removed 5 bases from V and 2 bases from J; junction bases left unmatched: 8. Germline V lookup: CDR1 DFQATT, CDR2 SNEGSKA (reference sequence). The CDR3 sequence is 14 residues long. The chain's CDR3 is CSAQQGVLPYEQYF. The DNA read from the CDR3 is TGCAGTGCTCAACAGGGGGTACTCCCCTACGAG.

The CDR3 protein is CASRNEAGYTGELFF. Partial CDR3 DNA: TGTGCCAGCAGGAACGAGGCAGGGTACACCGGGGAG. The chain is built from TRBV7-9 and TRBJ2-2; a possible D gene is TRBD1 (5 bases). The CDR3 goes on 3 residues after the read ends, and that part is filled in from the germline J gene. V gave up 6 bases and J gave up 3 bases, with 14 bases separating them. Looked up from germline, CDR1 is SEHNR and CDR2 is FQNEAQ (reference sequence). The CDR3 runs to 15 residues.

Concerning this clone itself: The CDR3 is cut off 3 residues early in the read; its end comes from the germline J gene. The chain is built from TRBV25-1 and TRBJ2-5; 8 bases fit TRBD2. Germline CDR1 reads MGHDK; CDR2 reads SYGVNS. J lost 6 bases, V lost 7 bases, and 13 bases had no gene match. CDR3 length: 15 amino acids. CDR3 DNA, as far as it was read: TGTGCCAGCATCTCTACCCGGGGGGGCGGCCAGACC. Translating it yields CASISTRGGGQT. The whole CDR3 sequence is CASISTRGGGQTQYF.

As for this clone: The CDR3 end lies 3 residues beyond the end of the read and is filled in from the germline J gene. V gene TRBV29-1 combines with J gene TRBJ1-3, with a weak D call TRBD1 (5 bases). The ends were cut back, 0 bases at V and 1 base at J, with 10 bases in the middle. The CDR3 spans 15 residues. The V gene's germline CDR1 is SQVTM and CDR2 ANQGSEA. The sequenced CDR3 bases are TGCAGCGTTGAAGACCCAGGGAGGTCTGGAAACACC. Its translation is CSVEDPGRSGNT. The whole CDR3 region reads CSVEDPGRSGNTIYF.

The part of the CDR3 DNA that was read is TGTGCCAGCAGCCGAGCAAGCGGGGTCTACAATGAG. Residues: CASSRASGVYNE. The whole CDR3 is CASSRASGVYNEQFF. This rearrangement joins TRBV3-1 (or the pseudogene TRBV3-2) to TRBJ2-1, with 7 bases lining up with TRBD2. The read gets to within 3 residues of the CDR3 end, and the germline J gene fills in the rest. Per the germline V gene, CDR1 is LGHDT and CDR2 is YNNKEL (reference sequence). The V segment lost 4 bases and the J segment 3 bases; nucleotides outside the gene matches: 6. This CDR3 has 15 residues.

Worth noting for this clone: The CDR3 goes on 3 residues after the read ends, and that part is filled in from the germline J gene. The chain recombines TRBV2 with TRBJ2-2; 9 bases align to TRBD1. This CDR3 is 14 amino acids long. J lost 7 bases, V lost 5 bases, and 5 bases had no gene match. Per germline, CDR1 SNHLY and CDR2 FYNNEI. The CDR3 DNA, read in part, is TGTGCCAGCAGTAGAGACAGGGGGAACGGGGAG. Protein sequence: CASSRDRGNGE. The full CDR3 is CASSRDRGNGELFF. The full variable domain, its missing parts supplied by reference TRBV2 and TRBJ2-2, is EPEVTQTPSHQVTQMGQEVILRCVPISNHLYFYWYRQILGQKVEFLVSFYNNEISEKSEIFDDQFSVERPDGSNFTLKIRSTKLEDSAMYFCASSRDRGNGELFFGEGSRLTVL.

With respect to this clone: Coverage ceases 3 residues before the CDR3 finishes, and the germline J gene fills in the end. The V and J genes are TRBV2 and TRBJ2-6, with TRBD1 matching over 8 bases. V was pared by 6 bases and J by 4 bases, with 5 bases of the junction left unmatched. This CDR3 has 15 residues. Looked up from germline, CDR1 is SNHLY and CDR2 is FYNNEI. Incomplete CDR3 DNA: TGTGCCAGCAGACTGACAGGGGTAGGGGCCAACGTC. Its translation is CASRLTGVGANV. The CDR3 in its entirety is CASRLTGVGANVLTF. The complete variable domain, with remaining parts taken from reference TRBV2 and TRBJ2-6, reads EPEVTQTPSHQVTQMGQEVILRCVPISNHLYFYWYRQILGQKVEFLVSFYNNEISEKSEIFDDQFSVERPDGSNFTLKIRSTKLEDSAMYFCASRLTGVGANVLTFGAGSRLTVL.

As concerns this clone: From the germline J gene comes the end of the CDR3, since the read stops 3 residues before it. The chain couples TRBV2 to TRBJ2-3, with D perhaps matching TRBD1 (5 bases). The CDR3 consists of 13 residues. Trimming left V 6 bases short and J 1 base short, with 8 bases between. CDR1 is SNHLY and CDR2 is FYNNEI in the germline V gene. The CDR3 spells CASSRAGTDTQYF. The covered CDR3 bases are TGTGCCAGCAGCAGGGCCGGCACAGATACG.

This CDR3 is CASSLGLGLSEKLFF. The CDR3 DNA, read in part, is TGTGCCAGCAGCTTGGGACTGGGTCTTAGCGAAAAA. The rearrangement joins TRBV11-2 to TRBJ1-4, with D possibly matching TRBD1 (5 bases). The read terminates 3 residues before the CDR3 end, so the remaining end is supplied by the germline J gene. The CDR3 is made up of 15 amino acids. CDR1 and CDR2 from the germline V gene are SGHAT and FQNNGV. Trimming took off 3 bases at V and 8 bases at J, with 16 bases between the two ends.

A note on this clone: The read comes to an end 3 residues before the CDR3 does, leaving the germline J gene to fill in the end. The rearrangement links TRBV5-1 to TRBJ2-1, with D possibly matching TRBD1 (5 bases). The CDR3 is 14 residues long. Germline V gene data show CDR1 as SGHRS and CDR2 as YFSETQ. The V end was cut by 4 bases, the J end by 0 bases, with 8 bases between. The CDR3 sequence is CASSVDSSYNEQFF. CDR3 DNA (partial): TGCGCCAGCAGCGTTGACAGCTCCTACAATGAG.

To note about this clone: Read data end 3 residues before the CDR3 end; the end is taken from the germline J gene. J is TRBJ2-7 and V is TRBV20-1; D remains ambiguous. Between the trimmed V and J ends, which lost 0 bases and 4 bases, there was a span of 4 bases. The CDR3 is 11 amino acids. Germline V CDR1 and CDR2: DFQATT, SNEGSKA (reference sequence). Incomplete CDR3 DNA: TGCAGTGCTAGAGATCAGTACGAG. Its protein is CSARDQYE. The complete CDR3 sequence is CSARDQYEQYF.

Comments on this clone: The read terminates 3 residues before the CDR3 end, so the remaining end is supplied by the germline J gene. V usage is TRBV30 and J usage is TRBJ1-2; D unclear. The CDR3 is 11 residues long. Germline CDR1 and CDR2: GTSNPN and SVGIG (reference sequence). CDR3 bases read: TGTGCCTGGAGCAATCGGTGGGGC. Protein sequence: CAWSNRWG. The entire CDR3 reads CAWSNRWGYTF.

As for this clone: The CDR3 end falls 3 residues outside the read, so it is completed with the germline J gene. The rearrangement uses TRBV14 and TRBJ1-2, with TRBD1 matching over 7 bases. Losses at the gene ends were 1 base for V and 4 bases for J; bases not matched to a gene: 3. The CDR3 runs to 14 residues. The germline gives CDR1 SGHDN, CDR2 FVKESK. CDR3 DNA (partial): TGTGCCAGCAGCCAAGTTTCAGGGGGCTATGGC. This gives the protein CASSQVSGGYG. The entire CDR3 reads CASSQVSGGYGYTF.

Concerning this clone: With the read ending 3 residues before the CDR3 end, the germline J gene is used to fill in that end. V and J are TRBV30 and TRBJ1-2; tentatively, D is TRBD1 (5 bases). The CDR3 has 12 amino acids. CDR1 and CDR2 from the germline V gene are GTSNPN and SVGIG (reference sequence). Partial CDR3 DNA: TGTGCCTGGAGAATAGGGGCAGGGGGC. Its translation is CAWRIGAGG. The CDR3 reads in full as CAWRIGAGGYTF.